The 26 T cell receptor beta chains given below trace back to one sample, sequenced in a study of blood T cell repertoires in COVID-19. TCRdb's copy holds only in-frame clones and misses some; the assay was immunoSEQ multiplex PCR. The sample records about 140,000 clones, less than 85% being singletons. The sequencing input was peripheral blood. Every receptor here comes from a human donor in a cohort sampled during active COVID-19.

The rearrangement joins TRBV6-4 to TRBJ2-2; 7 nucleotides line up with TRBD1. Germline V lookup: CDR1 MRHNA, CDR2 SNTAGT. V trimming: 6 bases; J trimming: 2 bases; junction bases outside the gene matches: 3. The CDR3 consists of 14 residues. CDR3 loop: CASRGQPNTGELFF. The DNA for the CDR3 is TGTGCCAGCAGGGGACAGCCTAACACCGGGGAGCTGTTTTTT.

The V gene is TRBV4-1, the J gene TRBJ2-1; 12 bases fit TRBD2. J was trimmed by 9 bases and V by 5 bases; bases with no gene match: 8. Germline CDR1 MGHRA, CDR2 YSYEKL. This CDR3 is 15 amino acids long. CDR3 sequence reads: CASSSRLAGVSEQFF. DNA for the CDR3: TGCGCCAGCAGCTCCCGACTAGCGGGGGTGAGTGAGCAGTTCTTC.

This clone was found once. This chain links TRBV29-1 with TRBJ2-5; 13 nucleotides line up with TRBD2. V was clipped by 6 bases and J by 7 bases; unmatched bases: 5. The V gene's germline CDR1 is SQVTM and CDR2 ANQGSEA. The CDR3 contains 13 residues. The CDR3 protein is CSVFTSGGGTQYF. As DNA, the CDR3 is TGCAGCGTCTTTACTAGCGGGGGGGGGACCCAGTACTTC.

A few counts support this clone. The chain recombines TRBV2 with TRBJ1-5; TRBD1 agrees at 7 bases. V was clipped by 0 bases and J by 6 bases; unmatched bases: 8. The CDR3 contains 16 residues. Germline V lookup: CDR1 SNHLY, CDR2 FYNNEI. CDR3 amino acids: CASSEAGQGGTQPQHF. CDR3 in DNA: TGTGCCAGCAGTGAAGCTGGGCAGGGGGGCACTCAGCCCCAGCATTTT.

The chain recombines TRBV5-4 with TRBJ1-4, with D perhaps TRBD1 (5 bases). Germline V gives CDR1 SGHNT, CDR2 YYREEE (reference sequence). The CDR3 totals 15 residues. V gave up 4 bases and J gave up 0 bases, with 10 bases separating them. CDR3 DNA: TGTGCCAGCAGCCAGGCAGGGACAACTAATGAAAAACTGTTTTTT. It translates to CASSQAGTTNEKLFF.

This chain's CDR3 is CASSPTGGVTQYF. The CDR3 bases are TGTGCCAGCAGCCCCACAGGCGGAGTGACCCAGTACTTC. The chain is built from TRBV12-3 or TRBV12-4 and TRBJ2-5; maybe TRBD1 (5 bases). V was trimmed by 6 bases and J by 7 bases, leaving 15 bases between them. This CDR3 comprises 13 residues.

This clone showed up just once. The chain carries TRBV15 and TRBJ2-1, with D unclear. With 2 bases removed from V and 5 bases from J, the gap between germline ends came to 7 bases. CDR3 length: 13 residues. Looked up from germline, CDR1 is LNHNV and CDR2 is YYDKDF (reference sequence). The CDR3: CATSRRIDNEQFF. The DNA for the CDR3 is TGTGCCACCAGCAGAAGAATAGACAATGAGCAGTTCTTC.

This sequence joins TRBV3-1 (or the pseudogene TRBV3-2) and TRBJ1-2; D is unresolved. V dropped 0 bases and J dropped 8 bases, with 10 bases sitting between them. The V gene's germline CDR1 is LGHDT and CDR2 YNNKEL (reference sequence). CDR3 size: 13 residues. CDR3 region: CASSQEVEKGYTF. The CDR3 DNA sequence: TGTGCCAGCAGCCAAGAGGTCGAGAAGGGCTACACCTTC.

CDR3 residues: CAISRDRPTGELFF. As DNA, the CDR3 is TGTGCCATCAGTCGGGACAGGCCCACCGGGGAGCTGTTTTTT. This chain connects TRBV10-3 to TRBJ2-2, with 8 bases lining up with TRBD1. After removal of 5 bases from V and 4 bases from J, the junction contained 3 bases not matched to a gene. There are 14 residues in the CDR3. Looked up from germline, CDR1 is ENHRY and CDR2 is SYGVKD.

The rearrangement links TRBV30 to TRBJ2-1, with 13 positions matching TRBD2. The junction had 6 bases not matched to a gene; V was cut back by 4 bases and J by 9 bases. There are 14 residues in the CDR3. Germline CDR1 GTSNPN, CDR2 SVGIG (reference sequence). CDR3 bases: TGTGCCTGGATGACTAGCGGGGGGAGGCCTGAGCAGTTCTTC. It specifies CAWMTSGGRPEQFF. The complete variable domain, with remaining parts taken from reference TRBV30 and TRBJ2-1, reads SQTIHQWPATLVQPVGSPLSLECTVEGTSNPNLYWYRQAAGRGLQLLFYSVGIGQISSEVPQNLSASRPQDRQFILSSKKLLLSDSGFYLCAWMTSGGRPEQFFGPGTRLTVL.

The chain couples TRBV4-2 to TRBJ2-1, with a tentative D call TRBD2 (6 bases). CDR3 length: 13 residues. V lost 1 base and J 5 bases, leaving 6 bases between the germline ends. Germline CDR1 is LGHNA and CDR2 is YNFKEQ. The CDR3 spells CASSQGGDNEQFF. CDR3 nucleotide sequence: TGTGCCAGCAGCCAAGGCGGGGACAATGAGCAGTTCTTC.

DNA for the CDR3: TGTGCCAGCAAAAACAGGACCTCCTACGAGCAGTACTTC. It yields the protein CASKNRTSYEQYF. The chain employs TRBV14 and TRBJ2-7, with D tentatively TRBD1 (5 bases). Trimming pared 7 bases from V and 0 bases from J, leaving 10 bases between. The CDR3 totals 13 residues. The germline V gene has CDR1 SGHDN and CDR2 FVKESK.

The chain employs TRBV2 and TRBJ1-3; D is undetermined. V was cut by 4 bases and J by 0 bases, with 13 bases left in between. CDR1 SNHLY and CDR2 FYNNEI come from the germline V gene. This CDR3 comprises 16 residues. The CDR3, as DNA: TGTGCCAGCAGTGGTCCCCCGAACTCCTCTGGAAACACCATATATTTT. Encoded protein: CASSGPPNSSGNTIYF.

This chain uses TRBV5-1 with TRBJ1-1, with a weak D call TRBD1 (5 bases). Germline lookup yields CDR1 SGHRS and CDR2 YFSETQ. The length of the CDR3 is 16 residues. The ends were cut back, 4 bases at V and 1 base at J, with 17 bases in the middle. The CDR3 here is CASSLGAVWANTEAFF. Written as DNA, the CDR3 is TGCGCCAGCAGCCTAGGGGCAGTATGGGCGAACACTGAAGCTTTCTTT. Using reference TRBV5-1 and TRBJ1-1 for the parts outside the CDR3, the full variable domain is KAGVTQTPRYLIKTRGQQVTLSCSPISGHRSVSWYQQTPGQGLQFLFEYFSETQRNKGNFPGRFSGRQFSNSRSEMNVSTLELGDSALYLCASSLGAVWANTEAFFGQGTRLTVV.

This chain joins TRBV13 and TRBJ2-1, with 9 bases identical to TRBD2. V was clipped by 2 bases and J by 0 bases; unmatched bases: 5. CDR1 is PRHDT, CDR2 FYEKMQ, per germline (reference sequence). The CDR3 has 17 residues. DNA for the CDR3: TGTGCCAGCAGCTTACCTAGCGGGGACCTCTCCTACAATGAGCAGTTCTTC. This encodes CASSLPSGDLSYNEQFF.

This chain uses TRBV19 with TRBJ2-5; 9 nucleotides line up with TRBD1. CDR1 is LNHDA, CDR2 SQIVND, per germline (reference sequence). The CDR3 runs 14 residues. V dropped 5 bases and J dropped 4; count of bases not matched to a gene: 5. The CDR3 DNA sequence: TGTGCCAGTAGTTCGACAGGGGGGGGAGAGACCCAGTACTTC. As protein: CASSSTGGGETQYF.

The V and J genes are TRBV7-9 and TRBJ1-2; D remains unclear. Germline CDR1 SEHNR, CDR2 FQNEAQ (reference sequence). The CDR3 is made up of 15 amino acids. Trimming took 6 bases from V and 4 from J, leaving 18 bases between them. This chain's CDR3 is CASSQAGFASYGYTF. CDR3 nucleotides: TGTGCCAGCAGTCAAGCAGGATTCGCCTCCTATGGCTACACCTTC.

The rearrangement uses TRBV28 and TRBJ2-4; TRBD2 might be the D (7 bases). The CDR3 length is 15 residues. Per germline, CDR1 MDHEN and CDR2 SYDVKM. Trimming removed 5 bases from V and 5 bases from J, with 16 bases in between. The CDR3 sequence: CASSRGGAQQNIQYF. The DNA of the CDR3 is TGTGCCAGCAGTAGGGGGGGGGCGCAGCAAAACATTCAGTACTTC.

This chain uses TRBV30 with TRBJ2-2, with 7 nucleotides matching TRBD1. The germline gives CDR1 GTSNPN, CDR2 SVGIG (reference sequence). With 0 bases clipped from V and 4 bases from J, the junction kept 5 bases outside the gene matches. The CDR3 contains 15 residues. CDR3 protein: CAWSVDRTGTGELFF. For the CDR3, the DNA is TGTGCCTGGAGTGTGGACAGGACTGGCACCGGGGAGCTGTTTTTT.

The V call is TRBV6-5, the J call TRBJ2-1, with D perhaps TRBD2 (5 bases). This CDR3 has 15 amino acids. Germline V gene lookup returns CDR1 MNHEY and CDR2 SVGAGI. Trimming cost V 6 bases and J 4 bases, with 16 bases left between them. The CDR3 reads CASSRGTVAYNEQFF. The DNA of the CDR3 is TGTGCCAGCAGCCGGGGAACAGTTGCGTACAATGAGCAGTTCTTC.

The rearrangement links TRBV6-4 to TRBJ2-2; tentative D call: TRBD1 (6 bases). The germline V gene has CDR1 MRHNA and CDR2 SNTAGT. V was trimmed by 0 bases and J by 2 bases, leaving 7 bases between them. The CDR3 length is 15 residues. The CDR3 loop is CASSDSGANTGELFF. The CDR3, as DNA: TGTGCCAGCAGTGACTCGGGGGCAAACACCGGGGAGCTGTTTTTT.

J is TRBJ2-3 and V is TRBV7-2; 11 nucleotides line up with TRBD2. J was trimmed by 0 bases and V by 5 bases; bases with no gene match: 7. The CDR3 runs to 17 residues. Germline CDR1 reads SGHTA; CDR2 reads FQGNSA. CDR3 in amino acids: CASSLGTSGSSTDTQYF. DNA of the CDR3: TGTGCCAGCAGCCTCGGGACTAGCGGATCTAGCACAGATACGCAGTATTTT.

V gene TRBV4-3 combines with J gene TRBJ2-5; weak D call: TRBD1 (5 bases). The CDR3 totals 17 residues. The ends were cut back, 0 bases at V and 5 bases at J, with 19 bases in the middle. The germline CDR1 and CDR2 sequences are LGHNA and YSLEER. The CDR3 coding sequence is TGCGCCAGCAGCCAAGAAGTTTCGATGTCAGGGTGGGAGACCCAGTACTTC. Its translation: CASSQEVSMSGWETQYF.

This chain links TRBV5-8 with TRBJ1-1; TRBD1 aligns across 7 bases. CDR1 SGHTS and CDR2 YDEGEE come from the germline V gene. Germline trimming cut 5 bases from V and 2 bases from J; bases unmatched to any gene: 9. The CDR3 is 15 residues long. The CDR3 region is CASRVLGTVNTEAFF. For the CDR3, the DNA is TGTGCCAGCAGAGTGCTCGGGACAGTAAACACTGAAGCTTTCTTT.

The chain carries TRBV5-1 and TRBJ1-3, with a weak D call TRBD1 (5 bases). Germline V gene data show CDR1 as SGHRS and CDR2 as YFSETQ. The CDR3 length is 17 residues. V was cut by 0 bases and J by 0 bases, with 13 bases left in between. CDR3 nucleotides: TGCGCCAGCAGCTTGGTAGCAGGGAAAACCTCTGGAAACACCATATATTTT. Its protein product is CASSLVAGKTSGNTIYF.

This clone showed up just once. The gene calls are TRBV29-1 and TRBJ1-1; D is unclear. CDR1 is SQVTM, CDR2 ANQGSEA, per germline. This CDR3 comprises 15 residues. Trimming stripped 4 bases from V and 0 bases from J, with 15 bases between. This chain's CDR3 is CSVVRSDPVNTEAFF. In DNA, the CDR3 is TGCAGCGTTGTACGGAGCGACCCAGTGAACACTGAAGCTTTCTTT.